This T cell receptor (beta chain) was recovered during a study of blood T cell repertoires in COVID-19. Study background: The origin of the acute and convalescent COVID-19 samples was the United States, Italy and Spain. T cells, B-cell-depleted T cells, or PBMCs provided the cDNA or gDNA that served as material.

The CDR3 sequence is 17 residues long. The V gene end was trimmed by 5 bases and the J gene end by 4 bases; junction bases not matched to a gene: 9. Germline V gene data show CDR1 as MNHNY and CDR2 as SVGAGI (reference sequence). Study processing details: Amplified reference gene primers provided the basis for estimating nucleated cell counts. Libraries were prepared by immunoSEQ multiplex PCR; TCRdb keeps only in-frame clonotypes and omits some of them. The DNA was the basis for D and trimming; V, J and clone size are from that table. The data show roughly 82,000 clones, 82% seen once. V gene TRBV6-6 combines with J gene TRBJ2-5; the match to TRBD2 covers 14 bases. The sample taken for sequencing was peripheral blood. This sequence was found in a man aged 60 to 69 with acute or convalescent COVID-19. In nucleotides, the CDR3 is TGTGCCAGCAGTCAGACGACTAGCGGGGGGGCGCGAGAGACCCAGTACTTC. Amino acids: CASSQTTSGGARETQYF.